This T cell receptor (beta chain) was documented in a study of control samples from healthy donors and cancer patients. With 2 bases removed from V and 2 bases from J, the gap between germline ends came to 3 bases. Germline loops: CDR1 MNHEY, CDR2 SVGAGI. The CDR3 spans 12 residues. The protocol was immunoSEQ multiplex PCR, while the TCRdb copy is restricted to in-frame clones and leaves out a portion. Found here are more than 75,000 clones, roughly 91% of them singletons; the top ten hold less than 6%. This clonotype originated in a man aged 45-65 years in good health. The J gene is TRBJ1-2, the V gene TRBV6-5; no definite D call. Material: blood. The CDR3 DNA reads TGTGCCAGCAGTTACAGGAACTATGGCTACACCTTC. This codes for CASSYRNYGYTF.